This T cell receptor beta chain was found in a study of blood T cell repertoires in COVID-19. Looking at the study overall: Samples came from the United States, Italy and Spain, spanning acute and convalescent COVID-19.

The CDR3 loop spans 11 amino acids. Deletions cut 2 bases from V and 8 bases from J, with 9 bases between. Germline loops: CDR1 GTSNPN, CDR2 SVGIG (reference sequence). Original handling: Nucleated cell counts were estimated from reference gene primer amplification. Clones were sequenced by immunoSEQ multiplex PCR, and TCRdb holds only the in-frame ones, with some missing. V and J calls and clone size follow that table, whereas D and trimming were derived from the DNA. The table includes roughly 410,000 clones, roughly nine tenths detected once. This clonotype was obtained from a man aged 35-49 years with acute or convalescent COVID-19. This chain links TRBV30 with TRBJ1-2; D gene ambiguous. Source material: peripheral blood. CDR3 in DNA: TGTGCCTGGAGTCGCCAGTCCGGCTACACCTTC. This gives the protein CAWSRQSGYTF.